A selection of T cell receptor beta chains follows, all from one sample in a study of cytomegalovirus exposure and HLA in healthy donors. Libraries were prepared by immunoSEQ multiplex PCR; TCRdb keeps only in-frame clonotypes and omits some of them. The sample lists 200,000 to 250,000 clones; about nine tenths were seen once. The specimen sequenced was PBMCs. The receptors were sampled from a woman aged 18-35 years in good health and CMV-seropositive. Both conserved end residues are part of each CDR3. The order of the fields is clone size, V gene, J gene, D gene, CDR3 DNA, CDR3 protein. A D gene is named only where the DNA matches it firmly. Rows give clone size only sometimes, using once, few, many, or a class for an expanded clone.

>-|TRBV7-6|TRBJ2-2|TRBD1
TGTGCCAGCAGCTTGGACAGGGGTTCGGGCACCGGGGAGCTGTTTTTT
CASSLDRGSGTGELFF
>-|TRBV18|TRBJ2-1|-
TGTGCCAGCTCACCACCGAGCAAGCTCACGGATGAGCAGTTCTTC
CASSPPSKLTDEQFF
>-|TRBV2|TRBJ2-2|TRBD2
TGTGCCAGCAGGAGGACTAGCGGGAGCGATGGGGAGCTGTTTTTT
CASRRTSGSDGELFF
>-|TRBV4-1|TRBJ1-3|-
TGCGCCAGCAGCCCCGGGGTTGGAAACACCATATATTTT
CASSPGVGNTIYF
>-|TRBV10-3|TRBJ2-7|-
TGTGCCACCTTACAGGGTTTGGAGTACGAGCAGTACTTC
CATLQGLEYEQYF
>-|TRBV5-4|TRBJ1-2|-
TGTGCCAGCAGCTTGTATGACAGACACTATGGCTACACCTTC
CASSLYDRHYGYTF
>-|TRBV9|TRBJ2-1|TRBD2
TGTGCCAGCAGCGTAGGGCTAGCGGGAGGCCCGCTCTCCTACAATGAGCAGTTCTTC
CASSVGLAGGPLSYNEQFF
>once|TRBV6-5|TRBJ1-2|-
TGTGCCAGCAGCCCACAGGGATTCGATGGCTACACCTTC
CASSPQGFDGYTF
>-|TRBV4-1|TRBJ2-7|-
TGCGCCAGCAGCCCGACACAAAGTGGCGAGCAGTACTTC
CASSPTQSGEQYF
>once|TRBV6-5|TRBJ2-1|TRBD2
TGTGCCAGCAGAAGACTAGCGGGAGGAAATGAGCAGTTCTTC
CASRRLAGGNEQFF
>-|TRBV6-5|TRBJ2-7|-
TGTGCCAGCATCGACAGCTACGAGCAGTACTTC
CASIDSYEQYF
>-|TRBV10-2|TRBJ2-5|TRBD2
TGCGCCAGCAGTGTAGGAGGACTAGCGGGAGGGGTGCAAGAGACCCAGTACTTC
CASSVGGLAGGVQETQYF
>-|TRBV6-1|TRBJ2-5|-
TGTGCCAGCAGTGCCAACGACGGGGATGAGACCCAGTACTTC
CASSANDGDETQYF
>-|TRBV27|TRBJ2-1|TRBD2
TGTGCCAGCAGGCTAGCGGGAGGCCACAATGAGCAGTTCTTC
CASRLAGGHNEQFF
>once|TRBV19|TRBJ1-1|-
TGTGCCAGTGCACAGGGAATGAACACTGAAGCTTTCTTT
CASAQGMNTEAFF
>once|TRBV30|TRBJ1-1|TRBD1
TGTGCCTGGGGTGACAGGGGGCCAGCTTTCTTT
CAWGDRGPAFF
>-|TRBV6-1|TRBJ1-1|TRBD1
TGTGCCAGCAGTGCTGCAGGGGGCGCTGTCATAAGTCGGACGAACACTGAAGCTTTCTTT
CASSAAGGAVISRTNTEAFF
>-|TRBV27|TRBJ1-1|TRBD1
TGTGCCAGCAGTCAAATACAGGGGGGCACTGAAGCTTTCTTT
CASSQIQGGTEAFF
>once|TRBV7-2|TRBJ2-7|TRBD2
TGTGCCAGCAGCCCCCGGACTAGCGGTACCTACGAGCAGTACTTC
CASSPRTSGTYEQYF
>-|TRBV27|TRBJ1-2|TRBD1
TGTGCCAGCAGTTTAGGTCAGGGGGCCCTTAACTATGGCTACACCTTC
CASSLGQGALNYGYTF
>-|TRBV7-6|TRBJ2-7|-
TGTGCCAGCAGCTTAGAATTAGCCTACGAGCAGTACTTC
CASSLELAYEQYF
>-|TRBV29-1|TRBJ1-2|-
TGCAGCGTCAAAAGCTGGGACACCGACCTCCACACCTTC
CSVKSWDTDLHTF
>-|TRBV5-4|TRBJ2-3|-
TGTGCCAGCAGCGCTCGGGACTCCACTGATACGCAGTATTTT
CASSARDSTDTQYF
>-|TRBV27|TRBJ2-5|-
TGTGCCAGCAGTTCAGGGACTCTAGCCGAAGAGACCCAGTACTTC
CASSSGTLAEETQYF
>once|TRBV10-1|TRBJ2-7|-
TGCGCCAGCAGTGCTACTAGGCCCACTGACGAGCAGTACTTC
CASSATRPTDEQYF
>-|TRBV7-7|TRBJ1-5|-
TGTGCCACCCGCCGGGACAAACATCAGCCCCAGCATTTT
CATRRDKHQPQHF
>-|TRBV5-4|TRBJ2-3|TRBD2
TGTGCCAGCAGCTCGGCCGGGACTAGCGAGCGGGACACGCAGTATTTT
CASSSAGTSERDTQYF
>once|TRBV27|TRBJ2-7|-
TGTGCCAGCAGCCCAAGCGGCTCCTACGAGCAGTACTTC
CASSPSGSYEQYF
>-|TRBV6-1|TRBJ2-7|TRBD1
TGTGCCAGCAGCGGACAGGGGGTCGGCGAGCAGTACTTC
CASSGQGVGEQYF
>-|TRBV6-6|TRBJ1-2|TRBD1
TGTGCCAGCAGTTTGACGGGACAGGGGAACTATGGCTACACCTTC
CASSLTGQGNYGYTF
>-|TRBV5-1|TRBJ2-3|TRBD2
TGCGCCAGCAGCCTGACCGGGGGGGGACACACAGATACGCAGTATTTT
CASSLTGGGHTDTQYF
>-|TRBV15|TRBJ2-1|TRBD2
TGTGCCACCAGCAGAGATCTCTGGGGTAGCGGGGGGAATGAGCAGTTCTTC
CATSRDLWGSGGNEQFF
>-|TRBV4-1|TRBJ1-4|TRBD1
TGCGCCAGCAGCCAAGAAAGGGTACAGGGGGTTGAAAAACTGTTTTTT
CASSQERVQGVEKLFF
>-|TRBV28|TRBJ1-3|-
TGTGCCAGCAGAGAGGTAGGGAGGCCGGGAAACACCATATATTTT
CASREVGRPGNTIYF
>-|TRBV7-8|TRBJ2-1|-
TGTGCCAGCAGCTTTGGACAGTCGACCCGGAGCTACAATGAGCAGTTCTTC
CASSFGQSTRSYNEQFF
>-|TRBV30|TRBJ1-1|-
TGTGCCTGGAGTAGGGGCCGGTCGACTGAAGCTTTCTTT
CAWSRGRSTEAFF
>-|TRBV6-5|TRBJ2-5|TRBD1
TGTGCCAGCAGTTACCCGACAGGGACCCAAGAGACCCAGTACTTC
CASSYPTGTQETQYF
>-|TRBV30|TRBJ1-4|-
TGTGCCTGGACAGGTACAGGCCTTAATGAAAAACTGTTTTTT
CAWTGTGLNEKLFF
>-|TRBV23-1|TRBJ1-2|TRBD1
TGCGCCAGCAGTCATCCGGGACAGCTAAACGGTCCCTATGGCTACACCTTC
CASSHPGQLNGPYGYTF
>-|TRBV7-9|TRBJ2-5|TRBD1
TGTGCCAGCAGCTCCTACAGGGGGCGAAAGACGGAGACCCAGTACTTC
CASSSYRGRKTETQYF
>-|TRBV12-5|TRBJ2-1|TRBD2
TGTGCTAGTGGTGGGACTAGCGGCCTAGCGTACAATGAGCAGTTCTTC
CASGGTSGLAYNEQFF
>-|TRBV5-1|TRBJ2-7|-
TGCGCCAGCAGCTTCCTCCGGGACAACTACGAGCAGTACTTC
CASSFLRDNYEQYF
>-|TRBV5-1|TRBJ1-1|TRBD1
TGCGCCAGCAGCTTTGAACAGGGGTTAACTGAAGCTTTCTTT
CASSFEQGLTEAFF
>-|TRBV6-5|TRBJ1-2|-
TGTGCCAGCAGTTACTCGATGAGGGCGGCGGACCGTGGCTACACCTTC
CASSYSMRAADRGYTF
>-|TRBV5-1|TRBJ1-5|TRBD1
TGCGCCAGCAGCTTGGGACAGGGGGTACAGCCCCAGCATTTT
CASSLGQGVQPQHF
>few|TRBV29-1|TRBJ2-1|TRBD2
TGCAGCGTTGAAGATCGGGCACTAGCGGGTTACAATGAGCAGTTCTTC
CSVEDRALAGYNEQFF
>-|TRBV19|TRBJ1-5|-
TGTGCCAGTAGTATTCGGGAGGGCCGGGGGAGCAATCAGCCCCAGCATTTT
CASSIREGRGSNQPQHF
>-|TRBV27|TRBJ1-1|TRBD1
TGTGCCAGCAGTTTTTCTCGGGACAGGTTAAACACTGAAGCTTTCTTT
CASSFSRDRLNTEAFF
>-|TRBV28|TRBJ2-7|-
TGTGCCAGCAGTTTCCCCGCGGACGAGCAGTACTTC
CASSFPADEQYF
>few|TRBV5-1|TRBJ2-1|TRBD2
TGCGCCAGCAGCTTCACTAGCGGGAGGTTGGATGAGCAGTTCTTC
CASSFTSGRLDEQFF
>-|TRBV4-1|TRBJ2-5|-
TGCGCCAGCAGCCAAGGGACTACCTTCCAAGAGACCCAGTACTTC
CASSQGTTFQETQYF
>-|TRBV25-1|TRBJ2-4|-
TGTGCCAGCAGTGAATTTTTGGAGTCCAAAAACATTCAGTACTTC
CASSEFLESKNIQYF
>-|TRBV19|TRBJ1-2|-
TGTGCCAGTAGCTACAGGGAGTACCCCATCTCTAACTATGGCTACACCTTC
CASSYREYPISNYGYTF
>-|TRBV28|TRBJ2-1|TRBD2
TGTGCCAGCAGTACCGGGGGGAGTGGCTACAATGAGCAGTTCTTC
CASSTGGSGYNEQFF
>-|TRBV9|TRBJ2-7|TRBD1
TGTGCCAGCAGCCTTGGACAGGATTCCTACGAGCAGTACTTC
CASSLGQDSYEQYF
>-|TRBV7-9|TRBJ1-2|-
TGTGCCAGCAGCTTACTCTACTGGACGGCGGTTCGGGGGGAATATGGCTACACCTTC
CASSLLYWTAVRGEYGYTF
>-|TRBV5-6|TRBJ2-7|-
TGTGCCAGCAGCTTCGGTCCATTCTCCTACGAGCAGTACTTC
CASSFGPFSYEQYF